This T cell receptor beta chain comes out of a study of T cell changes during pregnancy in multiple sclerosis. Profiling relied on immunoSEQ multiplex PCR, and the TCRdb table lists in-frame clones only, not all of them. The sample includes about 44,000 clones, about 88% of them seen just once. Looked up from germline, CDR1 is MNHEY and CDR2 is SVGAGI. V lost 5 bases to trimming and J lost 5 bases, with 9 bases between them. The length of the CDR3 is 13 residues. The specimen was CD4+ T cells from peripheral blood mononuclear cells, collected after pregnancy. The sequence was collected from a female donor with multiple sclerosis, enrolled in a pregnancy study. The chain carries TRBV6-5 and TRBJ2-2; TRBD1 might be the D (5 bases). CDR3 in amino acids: CASSHQGTGELFF. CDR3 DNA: TGTGCCAGCAGTCATCAGGGTACCGGGGAGCTGTTTTTT.